One sample yielded the 28 T cell receptor beta chains listed below, sequenced in a study of T cell responses to AZD1222 COVID-19 vaccine. TCRdb keeps only in-frame clones here, not all; method: immunoSEQ multiplex PCR. The profile shows about 88,000 clones, about 89% of them singletons. This sample comprised peripheral blood, obtained on day 0 of AZD1222 vaccination. These receptors originate from an adult in good health.

CDR3 sequence reads: CASSLQQEGSLHF. The DNA of the CDR3 is TGTGCCAGCAGCCTGCAACAGGAGGGATCCCTCCACTTT. V is TRBV7-8 and J is TRBJ1-6, with D possibly matching TRBD1 (5 bases). Germline loops: CDR1 SGHVS, CDR2 FQNEAQ. This CDR3 spans 13 amino acids. V was clipped by 5 bases and J by 14 bases, with 16 bases between them.

The gene calls are TRBV6-1 and TRBJ2-3, with TRBD2 matching 9 bases. The CDR3 totals 14 residues. J lost 4 bases, V lost 4 bases, and 3 bases had no gene match. CDR1 and CDR2 from the germline V gene are MNHNS and SASEGT. DNA for the CDR3: TGTGCCAGCAGTGTAGCGGGAGTAGCAGATACGCAGTATTTT. Residues: CASSVAGVADTQYF.

The rearrangement uses TRBV3-1 (or the pseudogene TRBV3-2) and TRBJ1-1, with a tentative D call TRBD1 (5 bases). Germline CDR1 reads LGHDT; CDR2 reads YNNKEL (reference sequence). The CDR3 runs to 13 residues. The V end lost 4 bases, the J end lost 5 bases, and 11 bases lay between the germline ends. CDR3 residues: CASSRDGGTEAFF. CDR3 bases: TGTGCCAGCAGCCGGGACGGGGGTACTGAAGCTTTCTTT.

The chain employs TRBV5-4 and TRBJ2-5; a weak D match, TRBD2 (5 bases). The germline V gene has CDR1 SGHNT and CDR2 YYREEE (reference sequence). V was shortened by 6 bases and J by 1 base, with 13 bases between the two germline ends. There are 14 residues in the CDR3. The CDR3 loop reads CASKAEQTQETQYF. CDR3 nucleotides: TGTGCCAGCAAAGCGGAACAGACCCAAGAGACCCAGTACTTC.

CDR3 DNA: TGTGCCAGTCAAGGAGGGTTCGACACTGAAGCTTTCTTT. Its protein product is CASQGGFDTEAFF. The chain uses TRBV9 and TRBJ1-1; D is ambiguous. The CDR3 has 13 residues. In germline, CDR1 is SGDLS, CDR2 YYNGEE. The V gene lost 8 bases and the J gene lost 3 bases, with 14 bases spanning the gap.

The chain combines TRBV7-9 with TRBJ2-1; D remains unclear. The germline gives CDR1 SEHNR, CDR2 FQNEAQ (reference sequence). This CDR3 spans 11 amino acids. Trimming removed 2 bases from V and 13 bases from J, with 9 bases in between. CDR3 loop: CASSLYWPQFF. The CDR3 DNA reads as TGTGCCAGCAGCTTATACTGGCCCCAGTTCTTC. Full variable domain (outside the CDR3, taken from reference TRBV7-9 and TRBJ2-1): DTGVSQNPRHKITKRGQNVTFRCDPISEHNRLYWYRQTLGQGPEFLTYFQNEAQLEKSRLLSDRFSAERPKGSFSTLEIQRTEQGDSAMYLCASSLYWPQFFGPGTRLTVL.

CDR3 sequence (DNA): TGTGCCAGCAGTGAAGCCGGCCTATCCGATGGCTACACCTTC. Translated, it gives CASSEAGLSDGYTF. The chain joins TRBV2 to TRBJ1-2; the D is unclear. Trimming stripped 0 bases from V and 6 bases from J, with 11 bases between. This CDR3 comprises 14 residues. Germline values: CDR1 SNHLY, CDR2 FYNNEI.

V is TRBV11-2 and J is TRBJ2-1, with 11 nucleotides matching TRBD2. The V gene end was trimmed by 1 base and the J gene end by 6 bases; junction bases not matched to a gene: 2. In germline, CDR1 is SGHAT, CDR2 FQNNGV. There are 15 residues in the CDR3. The CDR3 here is CASSLGSGGANEQFF. The CDR3 DNA is TGTGCCAGCAGCTTAGGTAGCGGGGGGGCCAATGAGCAGTTCTTC. The full variable domain, in which reference TRBV11-2 and TRBJ2-1 provide the parts outside the CDR3, is EAGVAQSPRYKIIEKRQSVAFWCNPISGHATLYWYQQILGQGPKLLIQFQNNGVVDDSQLPKDRFSAERLKGVDSTLKIQPAKLEDSAVYLCASSLGSGGANEQFFGPGTRLTVL.

V is TRBV7-8 and J is TRBJ1-2, with D perhaps TRBD1 (5 bases). Germline V gives CDR1 SGHVS, CDR2 FQNEAQ. The germline V and J ends were trimmed by 1 base and 0 bases, with 15 bases remaining between them. The CDR3 totals 17 residues. The CDR3 nucleotides are TGTGCCAGCAGCTTAGGGGCAGGGCCAACCCCTAACTATGGCTACACCTTC. This gives the protein CASSLGAGPTPNYGYTF.

The chain links TRBV9 to TRBJ2-3; 12 nucleotides line up with TRBD2. The CDR3 totals 18 residues. With 4 bases clipped from V and 0 bases from J, the junction kept 9 bases outside the gene matches. Germline CDR1 SGDLS, CDR2 YYNGEE. The CDR3 region has the DNA TGTGCCAGCAGCACCGGACTAGCGGGGTTGCTTAGCACAGATACGCAGTATTTT. Translation gives CASSTGLAGLLSTDTQYF.

The rearrangement joins TRBV6-5 to TRBJ2-7, with a tentative D call TRBD2 (6 bases). Trimming removed 7 bases at V and 3 bases at J, with 19 bases between. CDR1 and CDR2 (germline): MNHEY, SVGAGI. The CDR3 length is 15 residues. For the CDR3, the DNA is TGTGCCAGCAAGCGGTCGGAGGGGCAGAACTACGAGCAGTACTTC. Its translation: CASKRSEGQNYEQYF.

This clone was recorded only once. This chain joins TRBV6-2 or TRBV6-3 and TRBJ1-1; TRBD1 agrees at 7 bases. The CDR3 is 16 residues long. Germline CDR1 reads MNHEY; CDR2 reads SVGEGT. V gave up 6 bases and J gave up 4 bases; unmatched junction bases: 14. The CDR3 protein is CASSDLPTGYVTEAFF. The CDR3 region has the DNA TGTGCCAGCAGCGACCTGCCGACAGGGTATGTCACTGAAGCTTTCTTT.

The rearrangement joins TRBV6-5 to TRBJ1-6; D is unclear. Trimming took off 4 bases at V and 14 bases at J, with 18 bases between the two ends. The CDR3 extends over 14 amino acids. Germline V lookup: CDR1 MNHEY, CDR2 SVGAGI. The CDR3 DNA reads as TGTGCCAGCAGTTCGTACACCTCGGAGGTCACCCTCCACTTT. This encodes CASSSYTSEVTLHF.

This chain connects TRBV4-3 to TRBJ1-1; D gene ambiguous. Germline V lookup: CDR1 LGHNA, CDR2 YSLEER. The V end lost 2 bases, the J end lost 1 base, and 5 bases lay between the germline ends. The CDR3 is 13 residues long. The CDR3 sequence is CASSQNRNTEAFF. The CDR3 DNA follows: TGCGCCAGCAGCCAAAACAGGAACACTGAAGCTTTCTTT.

V is TRBV5-6 and J is TRBJ2-1; 8 bases are a match to TRBD1. The CDR3 spans 13 residues. CDR1 and CDR2 (germline): SGHDT, YYEEEE. J lost 8 bases, V lost 4 bases, and 5 bases had no gene match. The CDR3 here is CASSPVDRDEQFF. In DNA form, the CDR3 reads TGTGCCAGCAGCCCCGTGGACAGGGATGAGCAGTTCTTC.

The chain carries TRBV3-1 (or the pseudogene TRBV3-2) and TRBJ2-1; D is uncertain. This CDR3 has 14 amino acids. Germline V gene lookup returns CDR1 LGHDT and CDR2 YNNKEL (reference sequence). Trimming removed 1 base at V and 9 bases at J, with 13 bases between. The DNA for the CDR3 is TGTGCCAGCAGCCAAGGACCGGCCAACGGTGAGCAGTTCTTC. Translation gives CASSQGPANGEQFF.

The chain combines TRBV9 with TRBJ2-1; TRBD2 matches at 8 bases. Germline trimming cut 2 bases from V and 7 bases from J; bases unmatched to any gene: 8. The CDR3 contains 15 residues. The germline gives CDR1 SGDLS, CDR2 YYNGEE. CDR3 in amino acids: CASSVSGGRYNEQFF. The CDR3 region has the DNA TGTGCCAGCAGCGTTTCTGGCGGGAGGTATAATGAGCAGTTCTTC.

This chain joins TRBV29-1 and TRBJ1-1; D unresolved. The CDR3 is 15 amino acids. Trimming removed 1 base from V and 0 bases from J, with 12 bases in between. Germline CDR1 SQVTM, CDR2 ANQGSEA. The CDR3 region is CSVEGVQLMNTEAFF. For the CDR3, the DNA is TGCAGCGTTGAAGGGGTTCAGCTCATGAACACTGAAGCTTTCTTT.

The J gene is TRBJ2-2, the V gene TRBV6-4; D unclear. V lost 4 bases and J 3 bases, leaving 6 bases between the germline ends. The CDR3 runs 13 residues. Per the germline V gene, CDR1 is MRHNA and CDR2 is SNTAGT. CDR3 bases: TGTGCCAGCAGTGCTAAAGACACCGGGGAGCTGTTTTTT. This codes for CASSAKDTGELFF.

The J gene is TRBJ2-2, the V gene TRBV5-6; D may be TRBD2 (6 bases). Germline CDR1 is SGHDT and CDR2 is YYEEEE. The length of the CDR3 is 14 residues. V was pared by 5 bases and J by 3 bases, with 11 bases between. For the CDR3, the DNA is TGTGCCAGCAGGTGGTGGGGGGACACCGGGGAGCTGTTTTTT. Amino acid sequence: CASRWWGDTGELFF.

This chain connects TRBV5-6 to TRBJ1-5, with D unclear. V was pared by 0 bases and J by 6 bases, with 13 bases between. CDR3 length: 15 residues. The V gene's germline CDR1 is SGHDT and CDR2 YYEEEE. DNA of the CDR3: TGTGCCAGCAGCTTGGGGGTTGGCTCGACTCAGCCCCAGCATTTT. Its translation: CASSLGVGSTQPQHF. The full variable domain, rest sourced from reference TRBV5-6 and TRBJ1-5, is DAGVTQSPTHLIKTRGQQVTLRCSPKSGHDTVSWYQQALGQGPQFIFQYYEEEERQRGNFPDRFSGHQFPNYSSELNVNALLLGDSALYLCASSLGVGSTQPQHFGDGTRLSIL.

V gene TRBV7-2 combines with J gene TRBJ2-3, with TRBD2 matching over 7 bases. The CDR3 extends over 15 amino acids. V was clipped by 5 bases and J by 0 bases; unmatched bases: 5. In germline, CDR1 is SGHTA, CDR2 FQGNSA. CDR3 in amino acids: CASSPSGASTDTQYF. The CDR3 DNA reads TGTGCCAGCAGCCCGAGCGGGGCTAGCACAGATACGCAGTATTTT. Full variable domain (missing parts from reference TRBV7-2 and TRBJ2-3): GAGVSQSPSNKVTEKGKDVELRCDPISGHTALYWYRQSLGQGLEFLIYFQGNSAPDKSGLPSDRFSAERTGGSVSTLTIQRTQQEDSAVYLCASSPSGASTDTQYFGPGTRLTVL.

The chain has TRBV6-4 and TRBJ2-5, with 10 nucleotides matching TRBD2. The CDR3 runs 16 residues. Germline V CDR1 and CDR2: MRHNA, SNTAGT. The ends lost 6 bases at V and 2 bases at J; junction bases unmatched: 9. The CDR3 nucleotides are TGTGCCAGCAGCCCAGCCAGCGGGGGGGGGCAAGAGACCCAGTACTTC. As protein: CASSPASGGGQETQYF.

CDR3 DNA sequence: TGTGCCAGCAGCTTAGGTATCCCCTACGAGCAGTACTTC. This encodes CASSLGIPYEQYF. V gene TRBV11-2 combines with J gene TRBJ2-7; D call uncertain. Trimming took 1 base from V and 2 from J, leaving 6 bases between them. CDR1 and CDR2 from the germline V gene are SGHAT and FQNNGV. The CDR3 consists of 13 residues. The variable domain in full, completed from reference TRBV11-2 and TRBJ2-7, reads EAGVAQSPRYKIIEKRQSVAFWCNPISGHATLYWYQQILGQGPKLLIQFQNNGVVDDSQLPKDRFSAERLKGVDSTLKIQPAKLEDSAVYLCASSLGIPYEQYFGPGTRLTVT.

The chain is built from TRBV5-6 and TRBJ2-7; tentative D call: TRBD1 (5 bases). CDR1 and CDR2 (germline): SGHDT, YYEEEE. The CDR3 is made up of 13 amino acids. V was clipped by 2 bases and J by 8 bases, with 14 bases between them. The CDR3 nucleotides read TGTGCCAGCAGCTTATTGACAGAGATCCAGCAGTACTTC. Its translation: CASSLLTEIQQYF. The variable domain in full, completed from reference TRBV5-6 and TRBJ2-7, reads DAGVTQSPTHLIKTRGQQVTLRCSPKSGHDTVSWYQQALGQGPQFIFQYYEEEERQRGNFPDRFSGHQFPNYSSELNVNALLLGDSALYLCASSLLTEIQQYFGPGTRLTVT.

This chain joins TRBV5-1 and TRBJ1-2; maybe TRBD1 (6 bases). In germline, CDR1 is SGHRS, CDR2 YFSETQ. The CDR3 contains 15 residues. V shed 4 bases and J shed 2 bases, with 15 bases lying between them. The CDR3 here is CASSLARQANYGYTF. CDR3 DNA sequence: TGCGCCAGCAGCCTGGCGAGACAGGCGAACTATGGCTACACCTTC.

This rearrangement joins TRBV7-9 to TRBJ1-5; TRBD1 aligns across 7 bases. Germline CDR1 and CDR2: SEHNR and FQNEAQ (reference sequence). The CDR3 sequence is 15 residues long. Trimming took 4 bases from V and 5 from J; bases not matched to a gene: 8. The CDR3 region has the DNA TGTGCCAGCAGCTCCTCGGGACAGACCTATCAGCCCCAGCATTTT. This gives the protein CASSSSGQTYQPQHF. Together with reference TRBV7-9 and TRBJ1-5, the CDR3 gives the full variable domain: DTGVSQNPRHKITKRGQNVTFRCDPISEHNRLYWYRQTLGQGPEFLTYFQNEAQLEKSRLLSDRFSAERPKGSFSTLEIQRTEQGDSAMYLCASSSSGQTYQPQHFGDGTRLSIL.

This chain connects TRBV7-9 to TRBJ2-1, with 16 bases that match TRBD2. With V trimmed by 5 bases and J by 5 bases, 12 bases remained unmatched. Per germline, CDR1 SEHNR and CDR2 FQNEAQ (reference sequence). This CDR3 has 19 residues. The CDR3 here is CASSVPGLAGGRGDNEQFF. The CDR3 DNA follows: TGTGCCAGCAGCGTACCGGGACTAGCGGGAGGGCGGGGTGACAATGAGCAGTTCTTC.